This T cell receptor (beta chain) appears in the sequencing data of a study of tumor-infiltrating lymphocytes in localized non-small cell lung cancer. About the research overall: From each patient, both tumor and uninvolved lung, non-adjacent to tumor, were sampled.

Data came from immunoSEQ multiplex PCR; TCRdb stores just in-frame clones and leaves some out. The profile shows roughly 9,100 clones, about 78% of them singletons. With respect to this clone: The antigen is undetermined.

General study findings and limits: IM1 and IM2 tumors showed no difference in T-cell fraction. Different pieces of the same tissue went to different assays, confounding technical variation with intratumor heterogeneity.

The source is a human donor with non-small cell lung cancer. Sample: uninvolved lung tissue not adjacent to the tumor.

The CDR3 loop reads CASADRSKGYNEQFF. The CDR3 DNA sequence: TGTGCCAGTGCAGATCGCAGTAAGGGGTACAATGAGCAGTTCTTC. The chain recombines TRBV19 with TRBJ2-1, with D possibly being TRBD1 (5 bases). The CDR3 contains 15 residues. V shed 8 bases and J shed 4 bases, with 18 bases lying between them. Germline CDR1 LNHDA, CDR2 SQIVND (reference sequence).